This passage covers 27 T cell receptor beta chains from one sample sequenced in a study of T cells in Graves' hyperthyroidism and ophthalmopathy. RNA transcripts were the template for amplifying TCR beta CDR3 regions. A set of HTBI primers served as the primers for a first-round RT-PCR of the TCR CDR3. In TCRdb, the multiplex PCR reads were re-called with MiXCR into one record per CDR3 protein. The table lists around 600,000 distinct CDR3 sequences, roughly 46% of them singletons. The sample consisted of peripheral blood or thyroid tissue (not recorded which). These receptors all come from an adult man with Graves' disease, either hyperthyroidism or ophthalmopathy (not recorded which).

This clonotype has ten or more counts. The V gene is TRBV29-1, the J gene TRBJ1-1; D possibly corresponds to TRBD1 (6 bases). Germline CDR1 and CDR2: SQVTM and ANQGSEA. The CDR3 contains 11 residues. Trimming stripped 5 bases from V and 6 bases from J, with 10 bases between. DNA of the CDR3: TGCAGCGTTTTACAGGGCGCTGAAGCTTTCTTT. Protein sequence: CSVLQGAEAFF. The whole variable domain, remainder taken from reference TRBV29-1 and TRBJ1-1, is SAVISQKPSRDICQRGTSLTIQCQVDSQVTMMFWYRQQPGQSLTLIATANQGSEATYESGFVIDKFPISRPNLTFSTLTVSNMSPEDSSIYLCSVLQGAEAFFGQGTRLTVV.

This sequence joins TRBV7-8 and TRBJ2-6; D is uncertain. V lost 3 bases to trimming and J lost 6 bases, with 9 bases between them. The CDR3 is made up of 14 amino acids. Germline CDR1 reads SGHVS; CDR2 reads FQNEAQ. This CDR3 is CASSFGAVANVLTF. The CDR3 region has the DNA TGTGCCAGCAGCTTTGGCGCCGTGGCCAACGTCCTGACTTTC.

V gene TRBV29-1 combines with J gene TRBJ2-5; 7 nucleotides align to TRBD1. Germline V lookup: CDR1 SQVTM, CDR2 ANQGSEA. This CDR3 region has 13 residues. The junction had 10 bases not matched to a gene; V was cut back by 7 bases and J by 5 bases. The CDR3 DNA is TGCAGCGCGACAGGGAAGAGGGGTGAGACCCAGTACTTC. It translates to CSATGKRGETQYF.

The sample holds many counts of this clonotype. The rearrangement uses TRBV14 and TRBJ2-5; tentative D call: TRBD2 (6 bases). The CDR3 is made up of 13 amino acids. The germline V gene has CDR1 SGHDN and CDR2 FVKESK. V lost 3 bases, J lost 3 bases, and 8 bases lay in between. CDR3 loop: CASSQRGKETQYF. In nucleotides, the CDR3 is TGTGCCAGCAGCCAGCGGGGCAAAGAGACCCAGTACTTC.

There are a few counts of this clonotype. The CDR3 reads CASKRERGETQYF. In DNA form, the CDR3 reads TGTGCCAGCAAGCGGGAGCGAGGAGAGACCCAGTACTTC. The chain is built from TRBV6-6 and TRBJ2-5; 8 bases are a match to TRBD2. The CDR3 is made up of 13 amino acids. V shed 7 bases, J shed 4 bases, and the junction held 5 bases outside the gene matches. The germline CDR1 and CDR2 sequences are MNHNY and SVGAGI (reference sequence).

The V call is TRBV10-2, the J call TRBJ2-7; the D is unclear. Germline CDR1 reads WSHSY; CDR2 reads SAAADI. The CDR3 has 13 residues. The ends were cut back, 5 bases at V and 3 bases at J, with 11 bases in the middle. The CDR3 here is CASSWTAGYEQYF. Here the CDR3 DNA reads TGCGCCAGCAGTTGGACGGCCGGCTACGAGCAGTACTTC.

On this clonotype: A single base separates this from a much larger clone, so it may be a read error. The chain combines TRBV29-1 with TRBJ2-7; possibly TRBD2 for D (6 bases). Trimming stripped 4 bases from V and 2 bases from J, with 21 bases between. Per the germline V gene, CDR1 is SQVTM and CDR2 is ANQGSEA. This CDR3 comprises 16 residues. CDR3 bases: TGCAGCGTTGCAGGAGGGCCAGGTGTGGCTACCTACGAGCAGTACTTC. This sequence encodes CSVAGGPGVATYEQYF.

This clonotype appeared once. The V and J genes are TRBV7-9 and TRBJ1-6, with D maybe TRBD1 (6 bases). Trimming pared 5 bases from V and 9 bases from J, leaving 14 bases between. CDR3 length equals 14 residues. Germline V gives CDR1 SEHNR, CDR2 FQNEAQ (reference sequence). CDR3 DNA sequence: TGTGCCAGCAGCCCGGACAGAGTTCGTTCACCCCTCCACTTT. Residues: CASSPDRVRSPLHF.

This clonotype has ten or more counts. The genes are TRBV6-5 and TRBJ2-7, with 8 bases aligning to TRBD1. V lost 8 bases to trimming and J lost 3 bases; unmatched junction nucleotides: 6. In germline, CDR1 is MNHEY, CDR2 SVGAGI. The CDR3 loop spans 13 amino acids. This CDR3 reads CASGPGQVYEQYF. Here the CDR3 DNA reads TGTGCCAGCGGCCCGGGACAGGTCTACGAGCAGTACTTC.

V and J are TRBV2 and TRBJ1-4; 9 nucleotides align to TRBD1. The CDR3 sequence is 15 residues long. Germline loops: CDR1 SNHLY, CDR2 FYNNEI. Trimming cost V 8 bases and J 6 bases; bases outside gene matches: 10. Here the CDR3 reads CASQDRGTGYEKLFF. In nucleotides, the CDR3 is TGTGCCAGCCAGGACAGGGGAACGGGTTATGAAAAACTGTTTTTT.

The chain carries TRBV6-5 and TRBJ2-6; a possible D gene is TRBD2 (5 bases). Trimming shortened V by 2 bases and J by 1 base, and 9 bases separated the two germline ends. From germline, CDR1 is MNHEY and CDR2 SVGAGI. CDR3 size: 16 residues. This chain's CDR3 is CASSYGLTSGANVLTF. DNA for the CDR3: TGTGCCAGCAGTTACGGACTCACTTCTGGGGCCAACGTCCTGACTTTC.

V is TRBV10-3 and J is TRBJ1-3; D is ambiguous. The CDR3 is made up of 15 amino acids. Germline CDR1 ENHRY, CDR2 SYGVKD. V lost 3 bases, J lost 1 base, and 10 bases lay in between. CDR3: CAISEEVGSGNTIYF. The CDR3 nucleotides read TGTGCCATCAGTGAAGAGGTGGGGTCTGGAAACACCATATATTTT.

This chain uses TRBV6-1 with TRBJ2-5; 11 bases are shared with TRBD2. Germline CDR1 reads MNHNS; CDR2 reads SASEGT. The CDR3 covers 18 residues. Losses at the gene ends were 5 bases for V and 0 bases for J; bases not matched to a gene: 11. The CDR3 sequence: CASSPGASGGKYQETQYF. For the CDR3, the DNA is TGTGCCAGCAGTCCTGGGGCTAGCGGGGGGAAGTACCAAGAGACCCAGTACTTC.

The chain couples TRBV5-4 to TRBJ1-2; D remains unclear. V was shortened by 6 bases and J by 3 bases, with 15 bases between the two germline ends. This CDR3 spans 14 amino acids. Germline V gene sequence: CDR1 SGHNT, CDR2 YYREEE (reference sequence). CDR3 in DNA: TGTGCCAGCATTGGGTTCGGCCCGGACTATGGCTACACCTTC. Translation: CASIGFGPDYGYTF.

This chain links TRBV10-3 with TRBJ2-3, with D perhaps matching TRBD1 or TRBD2 (6 bases each). CDR3 length: 14 amino acids. CDR1 ENHRY and CDR2 SYGVKD come from the germline V gene. Trimming removed 5 bases from V and 0 bases from J, with 9 bases in between. CDR3 amino acids: CAISPGASTDTQYF. The CDR3 nucleotides are TGTGCCATCAGTCCGGGGGCGAGCACAGATACGCAGTATTTT.

This clonotype was observed a single time. A much larger clone sits a single nucleotide away, making a read error possible. This CDR3 is missing its conserved last phenylalanine or tryptophan, likely due to a read error. The chain uses TRBV5-1 and TRBJ1-5; D may be TRBD1 (6 bases). This CDR3 has 16 residues. Germline V gene lookup returns CDR1 SGHRS and CDR2 YFSETQ. The ends were cut back, 1 base at V and 0 bases at J, with 11 bases in the middle. As DNA, the CDR3 is TGCGCCAGCAGCTTGACAGGGTCCTATAGCAATCAGCCCCAGCATCTT. This encodes CASSLTGSYSNQPQHL.

On this clonotype: Mismatch with germline at one junction end may stem from a read error. The J gene is TRBJ1-1, the V gene TRBV6-1; D gene ambiguous. This CDR3 is built from 15 residues. The germline V gene has CDR1 MNHNS and CDR2 SASEGT. The CDR3 reads CASSFGGRGSTETFF. DNA of the CDR3: TGTGCCAGCAGCTTTGGCGGCCGCGGGAGCACTGAAACTTTCTTT.

This clonotype showed up just a few times. The chain's CDR3 is CASSSHWELFF. The CDR3, as DNA: TGTGCCAGCAGTAGTCATTGGGAGCTGTTTTTT. J is TRBJ2-2 and V is TRBV25-1; D remains ambiguous. Per germline, CDR1 MGHDK and CDR2 SYGVNS. The V end lost 5 bases, the J end lost 9 bases, and 7 bases lay between the germline ends. CDR3 length: 11 amino acids.

The chain employs TRBV7-8 and TRBJ2-2; tentative D call: TRBD1 (5 bases). CDR1 is SGHVS and CDR2 is FQNEAQ in the germline V gene. This CDR3 spans 14 amino acids. V gave up 6 bases and J gave up 7 bases, with 15 bases separating them. In DNA, the CDR3 is TGTGCCAGCAGTTCCCGTCAGGGCTTCGGGGAGCTGTTTTTT. It yields the protein CASSSRQGFGELFF.

On this clonotype itself: This may come from a read error, since a much larger clone is one base off. This chain connects TRBV10-2 to TRBJ2-7, with TRBD2 as a possible D gene (6 bases). The CDR3 has 12 residues. Germline-derived CDR1 and CDR2 are WSHSY and SAAADI. Trimming removed 4 bases from V and 4 bases from J, with 8 bases in between. CDR3 loop: CASSASDYEQYF. The DNA of the CDR3 is TGCGCCAGCAGTGCTAGCGATTACGAGCAGTACTTC.

This clonotype was picked up a small number of times. CDR3 DNA sequence: TGTGCCAGCCGAATAGGGACAGGGGGTTGGCATTCACCCCTCCACTTT. This codes for CASRIGTGGWHSPLHF. The chain carries TRBV7-3 and TRBJ1-6; 11 positions match TRBD1. The CDR3 is 16 residues long. With V trimmed by 8 bases and J by 8 bases, 11 bases remained unmatched. Germline V gives CDR1 SGHTA, CDR2 FQGTGA.

Many counts were recorded for this clonotype. The V call is TRBV24-1, the J call TRBJ2-5, with TRBD1 matching 10 bases. Per the germline V gene, CDR1 is KGHDR and CDR2 is SFDVKD. The CDR3 consists of 16 residues. V was pared by 3 bases and J by 0 bases, with 3 bases of the junction left unmatched. CDR3 loop: CATSDPGTGDQETQYF. CDR3 DNA sequence: TGTGCCACCAGTGATCCCGGGACAGGGGACCAAGAGACCCAGTACTTC.

On this clonotype itself: The junction and the germline gene differ at one end; a read error may be behind it. V usage is TRBV12-3 or TRBV12-4 and J usage is TRBJ1-4; TRBD1 agrees at 11 bases. The CDR3 runs to 14 residues. CDR3 in amino acids: CASTSGTGGEKLFF. The CDR3 nucleotides read TGTGCCAGCACGTCCGGGACAGGGGGGGAAAAACTGTTTTTC.

This chain connects TRBV20-1 to TRBJ2-7, with D possibly TRBD2 on 6 matching bases. The V end was cut by 3 bases, the J end by 6 bases, with 18 bases between. Germline lookup yields CDR1 DFQATT and CDR2 SNEGSKA (reference sequence). The CDR3 covers 14 residues. Here the CDR3 DNA reads TGCAGTGCTAGCAGACTAGTAACGTCCCGCGAGCAGTACTTC. This translates into CSASRLVTSREQYF.

This clonotype was counted many times. The chain joins TRBV25-1 to TRBJ1-2; D is ambiguous. V was trimmed by 0 bases and J by 2 bases, leaving 10 bases between them. This CDR3 spans 15 amino acids. Per the germline V gene, CDR1 is MGHDK and CDR2 is SYGVNS. The CDR3, as DNA: TGTGCCAGCAGTGAATACGTAACGGGAAACTATGGCTACACCTTC. Translation gives CASSEYVTGNYGYTF.

This clonotype has just a few counts. CDR3 DNA: TGTGCCAGCAGCTTAACTCTCAGACCTGGAAACACCATATATTTT. This gives the protein CASSLTLRPGNTIYF. The chain employs TRBV7-6 and TRBJ1-3; D is uncertain. Germline V gene data show CDR1 as SGHVS and CDR2 as FNYEAQ. V was cut by 2 bases and J by 2 bases, with 10 bases left in between. The CDR3 has 15 residues.

This chain joins TRBV29-1 and TRBJ1-5, with D perhaps TRBD1 (5 bases). Germline V gives CDR1 SQVTM, CDR2 ANQGSEA. The CDR3 contains 14 residues. Trimming shortened V by 4 bases and J by 14 bases, and 24 bases separated the two germline ends. For the CDR3, the DNA is TGCAGCGTTGCCGCCGCGGGGGGAGGCTTGCGGGAGCATTTT. Protein product: CSVAAAGGGLREHF.